Following are 2 T cell receptor beta chains from one sample sequenced in a study of blood T cell repertoires in COVID-19. TCRdb keeps only in-frame clones here, not all; method: immunoSEQ multiplex PCR. Seen here are roughly 100,000 clones, roughly 80% observed once, and the top ten hold just over 15%. Sequenced input: peripheral blood. The receptors come from a woman older than 75 with acute or convalescent COVID-19.

This chain connects TRBV19 to TRBJ2-1, with TRBD1 matching over 7 bases. Losses at the gene ends were 2 bases for V and 5 bases for J; bases not matched to a gene: 12. The length of the CDR3 is 17 residues. Germline V gene data show CDR1 as LNHDA and CDR2 as SQIVND (reference sequence). CDR3 nucleotides: TGTGCCAGTAGTATATACACCACAGGGGTAGAGAACAATGAGCAGTTCTTC. It is translated as CASSIYTTGVENNEQFF.

The chain uses TRBV29-1 and TRBJ2-6; D is possibly TRBD1 (6 bases). The CDR3 runs to 13 residues. V shed 4 bases and J shed 4 bases, with 8 bases lying between them. The V gene's germline CDR1 is SQVTM and CDR2 ANQGSEA. The CDR3 spells CSVAGAGANVLTF. The CDR3 nucleotides are TGCAGCGTTGCAGGGGCCGGGGCCAACGTCCTGACTTTC.